One and the same sample provided the 10 T cell receptor beta chains below, sequenced in a study of beta chain features in type 1 diabetes. General study points: Significant though moderate, a shortening of TCRB CDR3s appeared in all four CD4+ subsets of Type 1 diabetes patients.

Expressed TCRB transcripts were sequenced because the entire RNA isolate underwent reverse transcription. Sequencing was performed with immunoSEQ multiplex PCR; in TCRdb, only in-frame clones are kept and a portion is missing. The table shows around 690,000 clones, with around 11% occurring only once. Which antigens these TCRs recognize remains unknown. Sequences were obtained from naive CD4+ T cells from blood. These receptor sequences come from a man aged 25 to 45 with type 1 diabetes.

This clone was seen more than once but under ten times. The chain uses TRBV27 and TRBJ2-7; 8 bases match TRBD2. The V segment lost 10 bases and the J segment 1 base; nucleotides outside the gene matches: 6. The CDR3 runs to 13 residues. Germline V gene data show CDR1 as MNHEY and CDR2 as SMNVEV (reference sequence). DNA for the CDR3: TGTGCCACCGGAACGGGGGGGTCCTACGAGCAGTACTTC. It encodes CATGTGGSYEQYF.

This clone was recorded a few times. The chain combines TRBV6-5 with TRBJ1-2, with D possibly being TRBD1 (6 bases). Germline CDR1 is MNHEY and CDR2 is SVGAGI. V lost 6 bases and J 8 bases, leaving 19 bases between the germline ends. CDR3 length: 14 residues. This CDR3 is CASRKPSTGDGYTF. CDR3 coding DNA: TGTGCCAGCAGGAAGCCGTCGACAGGTGACGGCTACACCTTC.

This clone turned up a few times. V and J are TRBV6-5 and TRBJ2-3; tentatively, D is TRBD1 (6 bases). CDR1 and CDR2 (germline): MNHEY, SVGAGI. The CDR3 covers 16 residues. V lost 8 bases and J 0 bases, leaving 18 bases between the germline ends. The CDR3 DNA is TGTGCCAGCCGCTACTCCGGGACATCTAGCACAGATACGCAGTATTTT. Translating gives CASRYSGTSSTDTQYF.

In its sample, this clone was seen a few times. This rearrangement joins TRBV10-3 to TRBJ2-7; D is perhaps TRBD2 (5 bases). The germline gives CDR1 ENHRY, CDR2 SYGVKD. The CDR3 totals 14 residues. V was shortened by 6 bases and J by 3 bases, with 15 bases between the two germline ends. The CDR3 coding sequence is TGTGCCATCAGAGAAACCGGGATCCGCTACGAGCAGTACTTC. This encodes CAIRETGIRYEQYF.

The sample holds a few counts of this clone. V and J are TRBV29-1 and TRBJ2-3, with D perhaps matching TRBD2 (6 bases). V gave up 5 bases and J gave up 2 bases, with 23 bases separating them. CDR1 and CDR2 (germline): SQVTM, ANQGSEA. This CDR3 contains 17 residues. CDR3 nucleotide sequence: TGCAGCGTTCTTTCGGGGCGGGGCCCTTCTAACACAGATACGCAGTATTTT. This encodes CSVLSGRGPSNTDTQYF.

This sequence joins TRBV2 and TRBJ1-4, with unresolved D. CDR3 length: 14 amino acids. Germline CDR1 SNHLY, CDR2 FYNNEI. V lost 3 bases, J lost 5 bases, and 10 bases lay in between. This CDR3 reads CASSDRGGNEKLFF. The CDR3 coding sequence is TGTGCCAGCAGTGATCGGGGAGGGAATGAAAAACTGTTTTTT.

This clone came up a few times. J is TRBJ2-5 and V is TRBV18, with TRBD1 matching over 7 bases. Looked up from germline, CDR1 is KGHSH and CDR2 is LQKENI. This CDR3 has 13 amino acids. CDR3: CATGTVPEETQYF. DNA for the CDR3: TGTGCTACTGGGACAGTCCCGGAAGAGACCCAGTACTTC.

This clone was picked up a small number of times. The chain uses TRBV5-4 and TRBJ2-1, with a weak D call TRBD2 (5 bases). V was clipped by 0 bases and J by 9 bases, with 10 bases between them. Per germline, CDR1 SGHNT and CDR2 YYREEE (reference sequence). This CDR3 has 13 amino acids. CDR3 protein: CASSLGSGSEQFF. CDR3 DNA: TGTGCCAGCAGCTTGGGGTCGGGGAGTGAGCAGTTCTTC.

This clone has a handful of counts. The V and J genes are TRBV7-6 and TRBJ1-3; the D is unclear. Germline V gene sequence: CDR1 SGHVS, CDR2 FNYEAQ. The V gene lost 8 bases and the J gene lost 3 bases, with 11 bases spanning the gap. CDR3 size: 13 residues. The CDR3 protein is CASQPSGGNTIYF. CDR3 coding DNA: TGTGCCAGCCAGCCCTCGGGTGGAAACACCATATATTTT.

The chain carries TRBV30 and TRBJ1-2; D unresolved. CDR3 length: 13 amino acids. In germline, CDR1 is GTSNPN, CDR2 SVGIG (reference sequence). The V end was cut by 4 bases, the J end by 10 bases, with 19 bases between. DNA for the CDR3: TGTGCCTGGACCACATGGGCTCGAGTTGACTACACCTTC. Translating it yields CAWTTWARVDYTF.